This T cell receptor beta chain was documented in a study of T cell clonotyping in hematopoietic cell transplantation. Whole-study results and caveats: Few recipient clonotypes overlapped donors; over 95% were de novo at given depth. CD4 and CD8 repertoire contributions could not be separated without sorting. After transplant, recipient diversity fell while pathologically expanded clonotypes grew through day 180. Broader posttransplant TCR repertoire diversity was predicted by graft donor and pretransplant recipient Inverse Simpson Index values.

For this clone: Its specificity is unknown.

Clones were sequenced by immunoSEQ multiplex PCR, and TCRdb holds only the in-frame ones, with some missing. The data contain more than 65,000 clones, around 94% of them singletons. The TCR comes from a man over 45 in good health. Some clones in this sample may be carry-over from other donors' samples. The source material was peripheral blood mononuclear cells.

CDR3 residues: CASRGQTISNQPQHF. The CDR3 DNA follows: TGTGCCAGCAGGGGGCAGACAATTAGCAATCAGCCCCAGCATTTT. This rearrangement joins TRBV2 to TRBJ1-5, with D possibly TRBD1 on 5 matching bases. V shed 6 bases and J shed 0 bases, with 12 bases lying between them. In germline, CDR1 is SNHLY, CDR2 FYNNEI. The CDR3 runs to 15 residues.